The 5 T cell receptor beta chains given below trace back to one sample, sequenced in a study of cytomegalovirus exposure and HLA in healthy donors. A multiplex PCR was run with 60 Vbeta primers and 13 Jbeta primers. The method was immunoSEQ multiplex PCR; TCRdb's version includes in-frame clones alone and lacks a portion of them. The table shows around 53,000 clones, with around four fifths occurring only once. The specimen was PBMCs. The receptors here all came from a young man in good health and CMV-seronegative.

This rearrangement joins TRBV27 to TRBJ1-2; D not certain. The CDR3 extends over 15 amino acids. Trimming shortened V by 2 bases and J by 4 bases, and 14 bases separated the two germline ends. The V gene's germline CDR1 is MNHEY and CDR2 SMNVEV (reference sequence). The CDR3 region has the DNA TGTGCCAGCAGTTTAATGGCTGCAGTCCCCTATGGCTACACCTTC. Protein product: CASSLMAAVPYGYTF.

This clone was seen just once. CDR3 coding DNA: TGTGCCAGCAGCCGCCCCGGAGTTATGAAGACCCAGTACTTC. The encoded protein is CASSRPGVMKTQYF. The genes are TRBV14 and TRBJ2-5; no definite D call. Germline V gene sequence: CDR1 SGHDN, CDR2 FVKESK. The CDR3 is 14 residues long. V lost 4 bases and J 6 bases, leaving 15 bases between the germline ends. The complete variable domain, with remaining parts taken from reference TRBV14 and TRBJ2-5, reads EAGVTQFPSHSVIEKGQTVTLRCDPISGHDNLYWYRRVMGKEIKFLLHFVKESKQDESGMPNNRFLAERTGGTYSTLKVQPAELEDSGVYFCASSRPGVMKTQYFGPGTRLLVL.

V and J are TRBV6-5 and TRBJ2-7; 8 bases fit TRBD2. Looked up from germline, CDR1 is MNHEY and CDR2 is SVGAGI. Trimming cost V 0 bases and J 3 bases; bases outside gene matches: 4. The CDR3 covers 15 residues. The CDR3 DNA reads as TGTGCCAGCAGTTACTCGGGTAGCGGGGACTACGAGCAGTACTTC. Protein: CASSYSGSGDYEQYF.

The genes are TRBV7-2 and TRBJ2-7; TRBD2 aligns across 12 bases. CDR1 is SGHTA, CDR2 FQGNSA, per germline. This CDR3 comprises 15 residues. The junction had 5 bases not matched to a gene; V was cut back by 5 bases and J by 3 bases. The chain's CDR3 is CASSNRLAGVYEQYF. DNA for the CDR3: TGTGCCAGCAGCAACCGACTAGCGGGAGTCTACGAGCAGTACTTC. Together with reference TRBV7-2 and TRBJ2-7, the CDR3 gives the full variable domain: GAGVSQSPSNKVTEKGKDVELRCDPISGHTALYWYRQSLGQGLEFLIYFQGNSAPDKSGLPSDRFSAERTGGSVSTLTIQRTQQEDSAVYLCASSNRLAGVYEQYFGPGTRLTVT.

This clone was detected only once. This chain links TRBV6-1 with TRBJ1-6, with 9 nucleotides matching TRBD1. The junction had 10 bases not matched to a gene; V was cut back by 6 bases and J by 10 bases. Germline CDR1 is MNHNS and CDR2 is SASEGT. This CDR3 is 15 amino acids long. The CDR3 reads CASSTDTGGRSPLHF. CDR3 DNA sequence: TGTGCCAGCAGCACCGACACAGGGGGCCGATCACCCCTCCACTTT.